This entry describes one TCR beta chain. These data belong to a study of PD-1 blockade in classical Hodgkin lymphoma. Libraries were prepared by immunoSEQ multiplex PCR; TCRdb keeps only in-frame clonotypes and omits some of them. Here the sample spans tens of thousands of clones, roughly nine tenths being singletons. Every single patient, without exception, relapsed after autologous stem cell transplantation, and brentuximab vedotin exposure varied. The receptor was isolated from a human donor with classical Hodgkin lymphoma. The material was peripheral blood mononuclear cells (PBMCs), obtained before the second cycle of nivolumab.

CDR3 amino acids: CASSLGSGLGTEAFF. CDR3 nucleotides: TGTGCCAGCAGTTTAGGGTCAGGGTTGGGGACTGAAGCTTTCTTT. The chain carries TRBV27 and TRBJ1-1; possible D gene TRBD1, 5 bases. Trimming left V 2 bases short and J 5 bases short, with 15 bases between. The CDR3 is made up of 15 amino acids. Germline V CDR1 and CDR2: MNHEY, SMNVEV (reference sequence).